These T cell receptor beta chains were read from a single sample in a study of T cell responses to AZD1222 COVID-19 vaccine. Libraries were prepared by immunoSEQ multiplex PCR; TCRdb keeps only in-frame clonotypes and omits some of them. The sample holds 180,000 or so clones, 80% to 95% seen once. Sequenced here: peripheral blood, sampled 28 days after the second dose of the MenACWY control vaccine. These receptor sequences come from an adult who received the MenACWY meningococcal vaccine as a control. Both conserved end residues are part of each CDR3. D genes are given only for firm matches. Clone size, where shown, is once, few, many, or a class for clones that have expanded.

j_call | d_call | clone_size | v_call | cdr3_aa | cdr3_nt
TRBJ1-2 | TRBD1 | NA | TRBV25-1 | CASSDTGVWYGYTF | TGTGCCAGCAGTGACACAGGGGTTTGGTATGGCTACACCTTC
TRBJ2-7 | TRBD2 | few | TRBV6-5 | CASSPSGGTYEQYF | TGTGCCAGCAGTCCTAGCGGGGGGACCTACGAGCAGTACTTC
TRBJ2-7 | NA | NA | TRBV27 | CASSLAGAYEQYF | TGTGCCAGCAGCCTAGCCGGAGCCTACGAGCAGTACTTC
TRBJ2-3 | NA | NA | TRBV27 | CASSFPQGGTDTQYF | TGTGCCAGCAGTTTCCCCCAGGGAGGCACAGATACGCAGTATTTT
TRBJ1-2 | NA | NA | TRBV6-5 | CASSQPGQPNYGYTF | TGTGCCAGCAGCCAACCAGGACAGCCAAACTATGGCTACACCTTC
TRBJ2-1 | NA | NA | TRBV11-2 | CASSLEEGTYNEQFF | TGTGCCAGCAGCTTAGAAGAGGGGACCTACAATGAGCAGTTCTTC
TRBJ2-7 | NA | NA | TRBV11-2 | CASSYDPSSYEQYF | TGTGCCAGCAGTTATGACCCTTCATCCTACGAGCAGTACTTC
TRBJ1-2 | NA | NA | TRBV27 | CASSLGTANYGYTF | TGTGCCAGCAGTTTAGGGACGGCAAACTATGGCTACACCTTC
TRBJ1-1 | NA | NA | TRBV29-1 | CSVEDAGNTEAFF | TGCAGCGTTGAAGACGCAGGGAACACTGAAGCTTTCTTT
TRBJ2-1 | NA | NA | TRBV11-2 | CASSSSSYNEQFF | TGTGCCAGCAGCTCTTCCTCCTACAATGAGCAGTTCTTC
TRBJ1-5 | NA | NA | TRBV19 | CASSIYRDSNQPQHF | TGTGCCAGTAGTATTTACAGAGATAGCAATCAGCCCCAGCATTTT
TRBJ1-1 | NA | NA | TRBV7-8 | CASGRGRNTEAFF | TGTGCCAGCGGCCGGGGGAGAAACACTGAAGCTTTCTTT
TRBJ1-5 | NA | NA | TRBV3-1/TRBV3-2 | CASSPVSGSQPQHF | TGTGCCAGCAGTCCTGTTTCAGGGAGTCAGCCCCAGCATTTT
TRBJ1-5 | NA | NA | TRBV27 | CASSFSGDNQPQHF | TGTGCCAGCAGTTTTTCAGGGGACAATCAGCCCCAGCATTTT
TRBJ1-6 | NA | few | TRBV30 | CAWSRSPGRGLHF | TGTGCCTGGAGTCGATCCCCGGGCAGGGGCCTCCACTTT
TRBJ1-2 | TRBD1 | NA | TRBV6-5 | CASRAPGGQNYGYTF | TGTGCCAGCAGGGCTCCAGGGGGGCAGAACTATGGCTACACCTTC
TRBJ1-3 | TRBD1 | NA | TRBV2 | CASSELDRAGNTIYF | TGTGCCAGCAGTGAACTGGACAGGGCTGGAAACACCATATATTTT
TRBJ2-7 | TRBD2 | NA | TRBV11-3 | CASSLDILAGGPEYEQYF | TGTGCCAGCAGCTTAGATATACTAGCGGGGGGGCCTGAGTACGAGCAGTACTTC
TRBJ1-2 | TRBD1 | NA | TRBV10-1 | CASSVDRGYGYTF | TGCGCCAGCAGTGTGGACAGGGGCTATGGCTACACCTTC
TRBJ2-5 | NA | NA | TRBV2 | CASGRRDLTQETQYF | TGTGCCAGCGGGAGGCGGGACCTGACTCAAGAGACCCAGTACTTC
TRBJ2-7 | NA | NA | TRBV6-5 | CASPLGYEQYF | TGTGCCAGCCCGTTGGGCTACGAGCAGTACTTC
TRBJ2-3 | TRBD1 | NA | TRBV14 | CASSPLGDRSVDTQYF | TGTGCCAGCAGCCCCCTCGGGGACAGGTCGGTCGATACGCAGTATTTT
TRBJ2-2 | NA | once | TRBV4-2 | CASSQAPGGGHTGELFF | TGTGCCAGCAGCCAAGCCCCCGGCGGGGGCCATACCGGGGAGCTGTTTTTT
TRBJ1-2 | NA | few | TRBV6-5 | CASSVGAQGSGYTF | TGTGCCAGCAGCGTAGGGGCACAGGGCTCTGGCTACACCTTC
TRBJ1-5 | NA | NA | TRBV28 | CASSSSQPQHF | TGTGCCAGCAGTTCTAGTCAGCCCCAGCATTTT
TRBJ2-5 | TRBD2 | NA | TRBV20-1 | CSASTAGGLETQYF | TGCAGTGCTAGTACGGCGGGGGGGCTAGAGACCCAGTACTTC
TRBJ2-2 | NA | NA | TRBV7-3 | CASSPASLTGELFF | TGTGCCAGCAGCCCCGCTAGCCTCACCGGGGAGCTGTTTTTT
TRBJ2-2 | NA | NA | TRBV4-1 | CASSPLRRGNTGELFF | TGCGCCAGCAGCCCCCTCAGACGGGGGAACACCGGGGAGCTGTTTTTT
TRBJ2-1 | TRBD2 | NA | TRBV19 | CASSSGLAGNEQFF | TGTGCCAGTAGTTCCGGACTAGCGGGGAATGAGCAGTTCTTC
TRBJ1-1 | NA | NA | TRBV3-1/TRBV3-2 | CASSQAVLRGRTEAFF | TGTGCCAGCAGCCAGGCCGTTTTGCGGGGCAGAACTGAAGCTTTCTTT
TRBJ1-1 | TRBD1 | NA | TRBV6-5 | CASSPQGREAFF | TGTGCCAGCAGTCCACAGGGGCGAGAAGCTTTCTTT
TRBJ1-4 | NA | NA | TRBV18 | CASSPGRLNEKLFF | TGTGCCAGCTCACCCGGCAGGCTTAATGAAAAACTGTTTTTT
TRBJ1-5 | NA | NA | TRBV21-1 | CASSTRSTESNQPQHF | TGTGCCAGCAGCACGAGAAGCACAGAAAGCAATCAGCCCCAGCATTTT
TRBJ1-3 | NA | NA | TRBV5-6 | CASSLLGRGLGNTIYF | TGTGCCAGCAGCCTGTTGGGCAGGGGCCTTGGAAACACCATATATTTT
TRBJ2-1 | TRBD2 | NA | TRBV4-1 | CASSQLDLGLAAYNEQFF | TGCGCCAGCAGCCAGCTCGACTTGGGACTAGCGGCTTACAATGAGCAGTTCTTC
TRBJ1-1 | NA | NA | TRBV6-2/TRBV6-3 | CASSYGPLGEAFF | TGTGCCAGCAGTTACGGGCCCCTTGGTGAAGCTTTCTTT
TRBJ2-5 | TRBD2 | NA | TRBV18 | CASSLAGAQETQYF | TGTGCCAGCTCGCTAGCGGGGGCACAAGAGACCCAGTACTTC
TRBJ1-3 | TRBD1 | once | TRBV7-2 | CASSFGQGGSLGGNTIYF | TGTGCCAGCAGCTTTGGACAGGGAGGTTCCCTGGGTGGAAACACCATATATTTT
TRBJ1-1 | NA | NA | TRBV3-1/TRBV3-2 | CASSLAGGRTEAFF | TGTGCCAGCAGCCTAGCTGGGGGGCGGACTGAAGCTTTCTTT
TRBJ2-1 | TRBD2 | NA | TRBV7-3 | CASSRLAGPTYNEQFF | TGTGCCAGCAGCCGACTAGCGGGGCCTACCTACAATGAGCAGTTCTTC
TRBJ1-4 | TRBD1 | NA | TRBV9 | CASSVGTGGTNEKLFF | TGTGCCAGCAGCGTCGGGACAGGGGGAACTAATGAAAAACTGTTTTTT
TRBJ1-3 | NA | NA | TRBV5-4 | CASSGRDNSGNTIYF | TGTGCCAGCAGCGGCCGGGACAACTCTGGAAACACCATATATTTT
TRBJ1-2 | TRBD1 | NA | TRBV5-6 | CASRRETGGSYGYTF | TGTGCCAGCAGAAGAGAGACAGGGGGTAGCTATGGCTACACCTTC
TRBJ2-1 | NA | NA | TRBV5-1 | CASSSSGGWGSYNEQFF | TGCGCCAGCAGTTCGTCCGGGGGCTGGGGCTCCTACAATGAGCAGTTCTTC
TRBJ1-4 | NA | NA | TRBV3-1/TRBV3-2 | CASSQTRQRQAGNEKLFF | TGTGCCAGCAGCCAGACCCGACAGCGACAGGCCGGTAATGAAAAACTGTTTTTT
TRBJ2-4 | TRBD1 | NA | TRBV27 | CASRGPSRTGVVGNIQYF | TGTGCCAGCAGGGGCCCCTCTAGGACAGGAGTGGTGGGAAACATTCAGTACTTC
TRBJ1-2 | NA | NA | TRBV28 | CASSLRGDHRWGYGYTF | TGTGCCAGCAGTTTAAGGGGGGACCACCGGTGGGGCTATGGCTACACCTTC
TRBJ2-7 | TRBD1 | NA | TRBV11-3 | CASSPTDRPYEQYF | TGTGCCAGCAGCCCGACGGACAGGCCCTACGAGCAGTACTTC
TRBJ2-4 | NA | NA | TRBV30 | CAWSRQGAKNIQYF | TGTGCCTGGAGCCGCCAGGGGGCCAAAAACATTCAGTACTTC
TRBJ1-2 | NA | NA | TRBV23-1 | CASTSKDSGEDGYTF | TGCGCCAGCACCTCTAAAGATTCAGGGGAAGATGGCTACACCTTC
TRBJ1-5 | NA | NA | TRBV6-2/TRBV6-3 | CASSYRTNPGGNQPQHF | TGTGCCAGCAGTTACCGGACAAATCCGGGGGGCAATCAGCCCCAGCATTTT
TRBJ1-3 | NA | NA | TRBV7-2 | CASSLIASGNTIYF | TGTGCCAGCAGCTTAATTGCTTCTGGAAACACCATATATTTT
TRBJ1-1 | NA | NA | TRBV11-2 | CASSSLMRAFF | TGTGCCAGCAGCTCGTTAATGAGAGCTTTCTTT
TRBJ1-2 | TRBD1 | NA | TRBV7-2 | CASSMTGSTFSNYGYTF | TGTGCCAGCAGCATGACAGGGTCGACCTTTTCTAACTATGGCTACACCTTC